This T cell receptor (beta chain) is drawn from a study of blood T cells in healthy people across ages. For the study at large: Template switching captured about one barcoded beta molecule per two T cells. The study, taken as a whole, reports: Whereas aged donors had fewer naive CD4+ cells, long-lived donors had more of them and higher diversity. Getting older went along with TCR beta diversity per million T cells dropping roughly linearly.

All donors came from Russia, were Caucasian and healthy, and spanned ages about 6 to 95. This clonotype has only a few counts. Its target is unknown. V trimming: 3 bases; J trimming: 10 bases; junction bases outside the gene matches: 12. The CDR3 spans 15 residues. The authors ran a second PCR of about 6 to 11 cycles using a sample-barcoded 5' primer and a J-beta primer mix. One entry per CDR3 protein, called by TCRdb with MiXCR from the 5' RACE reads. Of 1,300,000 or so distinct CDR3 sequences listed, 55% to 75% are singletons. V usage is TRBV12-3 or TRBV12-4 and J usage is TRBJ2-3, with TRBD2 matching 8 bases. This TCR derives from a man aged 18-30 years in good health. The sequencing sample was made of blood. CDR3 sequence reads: CASSFVVAGYSAQYF. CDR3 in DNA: TGTGCCAGCAGTTTCGTGGTAGCGGGGTACTCTGCGCAGTATTTT.